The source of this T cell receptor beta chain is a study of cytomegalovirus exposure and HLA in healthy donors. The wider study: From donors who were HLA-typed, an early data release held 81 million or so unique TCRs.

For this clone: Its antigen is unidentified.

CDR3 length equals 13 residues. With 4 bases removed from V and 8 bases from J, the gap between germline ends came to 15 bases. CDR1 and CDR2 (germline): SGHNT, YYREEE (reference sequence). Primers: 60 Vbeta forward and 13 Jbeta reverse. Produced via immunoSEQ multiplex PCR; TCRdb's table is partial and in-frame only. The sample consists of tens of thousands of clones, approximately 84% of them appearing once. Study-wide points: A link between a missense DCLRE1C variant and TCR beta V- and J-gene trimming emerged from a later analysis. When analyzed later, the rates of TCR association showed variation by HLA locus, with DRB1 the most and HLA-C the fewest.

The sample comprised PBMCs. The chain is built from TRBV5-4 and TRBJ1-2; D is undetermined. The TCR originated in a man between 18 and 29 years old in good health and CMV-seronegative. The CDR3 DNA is TGTGCCAGCAGCCCCAAGGCGGAGTACGGCTACACCTTC. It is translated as CASSPKAEYGYTF. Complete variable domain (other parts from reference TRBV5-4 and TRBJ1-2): ETGVTQSPTHLIKTRGQQVTLRCSSQSGHNTVSWYQQALGQGPQFIFQYYREEENGRGNFPPRFSGLQFPNYSSELNVNALELDDSALYLCASSPKAEYGYTFGSGTRLTVV.